This T cell receptor (beta chain) was sequenced in a study of regulatory T cells in long-lasting Graves disease. Study-wide findings and caveats: Persistent patients shared more public clonotypes (roughly 2,800) than new patients (approximately 1,000). Persistent disease preferred TRBV28, TRBJ1-2 and TRBJ2-5. Patients whose Graves' disease persisted exhibited lower TCR diversity than those newly diagnosed.

Construction of the TCR beta libraries employed iRepertoire HTBI primers in conjunction with Arm-PCR of CDR3 regions. TCRdb reprocessed the multiplex PCR reads via MiXCR and lists one record per CDR3 protein. There are over 350,000 distinct CDR3 sequences in the sample; less than 25% occur only once, and around 21% lies in the top ten. The time point: persistent/refractory GD, antithyroid drugs over 5 years with positive TRAb. Making the TCR library involved RNA that had been extracted from PBMCs. The CDR3 extends over 15 amino acids. The J segment lost 0 bases and the V segment lost 1 base, leaving 5 bases of the junction unmatched. CDR1 SQVTM and CDR2 ANQGSEA come from the germline V gene. This clonotype was recorded many times. Antigen unknown.

The sequencing here drew on peripheral blood mononuclear cells (PBMCs), taken when the disease was refractory, from a patient treated with antithyroid drugs. The rearrangement uses TRBV29-1 and TRBJ1-1, with 7 bases lining up with TRBD1. The receptor was derived from a female donor with Graves disease. CDR3: CSVEVFGTVNTEAFF. CDR3 in DNA: TGCAGCGTTGAAGTCTTCGGGACAGTGAACACTGAAGCTTTCTTT.